This T cell receptor (beta chain) was observed in a study of CD8 T cells in ankylosing spondylitis. Study results and limitations: It appeared that ankylosing spondylitis blood was characterized by a TCR beta motif of several highly homologous variants. Significant enrichment of disease-linked clones was reportedly seen in matched ankylosing spondylitis synovial fluid. Before this, some motif variants had been reported in reactive arthritis synovial fluid and blood. Researchers report that disease-linked clones proved CD8+ and relatively rare in peripheral blood.

With regard to this clonotype: Antigen unknown.

Making use of molecular barcodes, quantitative 5'-RACE generated TCR beta libraries. TCRdb reprocessed the 5' RACE reads via MiXCR and lists one record per CDR3 protein. The repertoire consists of roughly 700,000 distinct CDR3 sequences, with around 20% occurring once and the leading ten covering under 20%. The germline V gene encodes CDR1 MNHNY and CDR2 SVGAGI (reference sequence). The CDR3 sequence is 13 residues long. The V end lost 8 bases, the J end lost 8 bases, and 15 bases lay between the germline ends. Sample: blood, either unsorted or a sorted T cell fraction (not recorded which). The V gene is TRBV6-6, the J gene TRBJ1-4, with D perhaps TRBD1 (5 bases). This clonotype was obtained from a male donor with ankylosing spondylitis. The CDR3 coding sequence is TGTGCCAGCCGCGGGGGGGTCGGGGAAAAACTGTTTTTT. Its protein product is CASRGGVGEKLFF.